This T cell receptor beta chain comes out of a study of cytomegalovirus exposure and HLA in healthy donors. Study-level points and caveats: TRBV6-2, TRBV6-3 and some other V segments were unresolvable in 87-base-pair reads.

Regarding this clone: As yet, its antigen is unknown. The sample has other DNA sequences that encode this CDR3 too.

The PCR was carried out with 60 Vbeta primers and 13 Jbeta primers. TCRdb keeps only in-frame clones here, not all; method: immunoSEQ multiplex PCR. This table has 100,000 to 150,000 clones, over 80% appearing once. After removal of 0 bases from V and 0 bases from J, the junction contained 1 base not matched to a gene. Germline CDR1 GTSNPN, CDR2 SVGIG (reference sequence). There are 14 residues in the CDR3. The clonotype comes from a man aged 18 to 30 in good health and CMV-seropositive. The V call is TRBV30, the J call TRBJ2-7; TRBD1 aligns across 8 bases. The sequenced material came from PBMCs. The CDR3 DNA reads TGTGCCTGGAGTGTAGGACAGGGCTCCTACGAGCAGTACTTC. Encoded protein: CAWSVGQGSYEQYF.